This entry features one T cell receptor (beta chain) sequence. Its antigen is unidentified. The sample belongs to a study of post-analysis software for immune sequencing data. Looking at the study overall: Recorded disease courses covered relapsing-remitting, secondary progressive and progressive-relapsing multiple sclerosis. Some patients had no subtype annotation. Study-wide results and caveats: In multiple sclerosis, normalized Chao1 diversity was significantly below that of controls. Higher frequency in patients than in controls was seen for five TRBV segments, with TRBV5-6, TRBV5-1 and TRBV20-1 among them.

The V and J ends lost 6 bases and 1 base respectively, with 23 bases between them. The CDR3 extends over 17 amino acids. CDR1 and CDR2 from the germline V gene are SQVTM and ANQGSEA. Unique molecular identifiers were carried by the TCR beta cDNA libraries. TCRdb re-called the PCR reads through MiXCR, storing one row per CDR3 protein. The repertoire has 600,000 to 750,000 distinct CDR3 sequences, roughly three fifths of them found once; the top ten carry about 10%. The clonotype originates from a girl between 2 and 10 years old with multiple sclerosis. Input material: blood. The chain employs TRBV29-1 and TRBJ2-3; perhaps TRBD2 as D (6 bases). CDR3 nucleotides: TGCAGCGTCGTGGGAGGACGACCCAATTCAGGCACAGATACGCAGTATTTT. This encodes CSVVGGRPNSGTDTQYF.